The 4 T cell receptor beta chains in this list originate from one sample, sequenced in a study of blood T cell repertoires in COVID-19. Data came from immunoSEQ multiplex PCR; TCRdb stores just in-frame clones and leaves some out. This sample has roughly 300,000 clones, with 91% found just once. Sample: peripheral blood. The receptors come from a woman aged 30 to 39 with COVID-19, enrolled during active disease.

This sequence joins TRBV19 and TRBJ2-7; D uncertain. Germline loops: CDR1 LNHDA, CDR2 SQIVND (reference sequence). The CDR3 is 15 residues long. V lost 1 base and J lost 1, with 11 bases in between. CDR3 nucleotides: TGTGCCAGTAGTATAGGTTTAGCCTCATCCTACGAGCAGTACTTC. It codes for CASSIGLASSYEQYF.

The chain joins TRBV2 to TRBJ1-5, with a possible D match to TRBD1 (5 bases). This CDR3 region has 15 residues. V lost 3 bases and J lost 5, with 14 bases in between. From germline, CDR1 is SNHLY and CDR2 FYNNEI. CDR3 in DNA: TGTGCCAGCAGTGACAGAACAGGCCCCCATCAGCCCCAGCATTTT. This translates into CASSDRTGPHQPQHF.

This chain uses TRBV29-1 with TRBJ2-1, with 14 bases fitting TRBD2. The trim removed 6 bases at V and 6 bases at J, leaving 7 bases unmatched. Germline V gene data show CDR1 as SQVTM and CDR2 as ANQGSEA. The CDR3 has 15 residues. The CDR3, as DNA: TGCAGCGTCGGTCCGGGACTAGCGGGAGTCAATGAGCAGTTCTTC. Its protein is CSVGPGLAGVNEQFF.

V is TRBV18 and J is TRBJ1-6; D is uncertain. This CDR3 is built from 15 residues. V shed 2 bases and J shed 6 bases, with 11 bases lying between them. CDR1 KGHSH and CDR2 LQKENI come from the germline V gene. DNA for the CDR3: TGTGCCAGCTCACCAGACATTTCGCGTAATTCACCCCTCCACTTT. Translating gives CASSPDISRNSPLHF. The full variable domain, its missing parts supplied by reference TRBV18 and TRBJ1-6, is NAGVMQNPRHLVRRRGQEARLRCSPMKGHSHVYWYRQLPEEGLKFMVYLQKENIIDESGMPKERFSAEFPKEGPSILRIQQVVRGDSAAYFCASSPDISRNSPLHFGNGTRLTVT.